This TCR beta chain appears in the sequencing data of a study of blood T cell repertoires in COVID-19. CDR3 length: 13 amino acids. CDR1 is KGHSH, CDR2 LQKENI, per germline. Trimming left V 6 bases short and J 4 bases short, with 13 bases between. TCRdb keeps only in-frame clones here, not all; method: immunoSEQ multiplex PCR. The table lists more than 85,000 clones, around 80% of them singletons. The chain couples TRBV18 to TRBJ2-7, with D possibly matching TRBD1 (5 bases). The TCR was taken from a human donor in a cohort sampled during active COVID-19. Sequenced material: peripheral blood. The CDR3 DNA reads as TGTGCCAGCTCCACCCAGGGCCGGTACGAGCAGTACTTC. Translating it yields CASSTQGRYEQYF. Full variable domain (missing parts from reference TRBV18 and TRBJ2-7): NAGVMQNPRHLVRRRGQEARLRCSPMKGHSHVYWYRQLPEEGLKFMVYLQKENIIDESGMPKERFSAEFPKEGPSILRIQQVVRGDSAAYFCASSTQGRYEQYFGPGTRLTVT.